These 3 T cell receptor beta chains were sequenced from one sample in a study of blood T cell repertoires in COVID-19. Profiled with immunoSEQ multiplex PCR; TCRdb holds only in-frame clones, not every one. The sample shows 54,000 or so clones, 86% of them seen only once. Sequences were obtained from peripheral blood. These receptors all come from a woman of 80 years or more with acute or convalescent COVID-19.

The V and J genes are TRBV7-9 and TRBJ1-1; D unclear. Trimming left V 3 bases short and J 2 bases short, with 13 bases between. Germline CDR1 SEHNR, CDR2 FQNEAQ (reference sequence). The CDR3 has 15 amino acids. The CDR3 nucleotides read TGTGCCAGCAGCTTCTCAAACAGAATAAACACTGAAGCTTTCTTT. Its protein product is CASSFSNRINTEAFF.

The J gene is TRBJ1-1, the V gene TRBV18; D unclear. The V end was cut by 3 bases, the J end by 4 bases, with 15 bases between. Looked up from germline, CDR1 is KGHSH and CDR2 is LQKENI. This CDR3 comprises 15 residues. The CDR3 region has the DNA TGTGCCAGCTCACCCCTTCCTGGGGAGGGCACTGAAGCTTTCTTT. This sequence encodes CASSPLPGEGTEAFF.

The chain carries TRBV14 and TRBJ2-1, with D perhaps TRBD2 (6 bases). Germline values: CDR1 SGHDN, CDR2 FVKESK. The germline V and J ends were trimmed by 0 bases and 7 bases, with 16 bases remaining between them. The CDR3 extends over 16 amino acids. CDR3 residues: CASSQDAATRGNEQFF. As DNA, the CDR3 is TGTGCCAGCAGCCAAGATGCTGCGACCCGGGGGAATGAGCAGTTCTTC.